These 5 T cell receptor beta chains were sequenced from one sample in a study of CD8+ T cells in alopecia areata. Regarding treatment: oral pan-JAK inhibitor, 5-10 mg twice daily. Reverse transcribed after extraction, RNA yielded cDNA as the sequencing template. Libraries were prepared by immunoSEQ multiplex PCR; TCRdb keeps only in-frame clonotypes and omits some of them. The data contain roughly 110,000 clones, 80% to 85% of them singletons. The input for sequencing was CD8+ T cells sorted from blood, taken at week 24, from a patient treated with tofacitinib. These receptor sequences come from a human donor with alopecia areata.

The chain uses TRBV7-6 and TRBJ2-2; unclear D gene. The CDR3 runs to 13 residues. The V end lost 3 bases, the J end lost 0 bases, and 2 bases lay between the germline ends. CDR1 and CDR2 from the germline V gene are SGHVS and FNYEAQ. The CDR3 DNA follows: TGTGCCAGCAGCTTTTCGAACACCGGGGAGCTGTTTTTT. This translates into CASSFSNTGELFF.

The chain carries TRBV5-6 and TRBJ2-1, with a possible D match to TRBD2 (7 bases). CDR3 length equals 15 residues. CDR1 and CDR2 (germline): SGHDT, YYEEEE. V was shortened by 4 bases and J by 8 bases, with 19 bases between the two germline ends. CDR3 bases: TGTGCCAGCAGCCCGAGGATCGGGGGGCGGTATGAGCAGTTCTTC. Translating gives CASSPRIGGRYEQFF.

Only a few counts were recorded for this clone. This chain links TRBV29-1 with TRBJ2-1, with 8 bases fitting TRBD1. The length of the CDR3 is 13 residues. Germline lookup yields CDR1 SQVTM and CDR2 ANQGSEA. The J segment lost 7 bases and the V segment lost 8 bases, leaving 10 bases of the junction unmatched. Written as DNA, the CDR3 is TGCAGCAAACGGACAGGGTTAGGGAATGAGCAGTTCTTC. Its translation is CSKRTGLGNEQFF.

The rearrangement uses TRBV10-3 and TRBJ1-1; D gene uncertain. Germline-derived CDR1 and CDR2 are ENHRY and SYGVKD. V lost 3 bases and J lost 3, with 8 bases in between. This CDR3 has 13 residues. The CDR3 bases are TGTGCCATCAGTGAATCGGGTTACACTGAAGCTTTCTTT. This sequence encodes CAISESGYTEAFF.

This chain links TRBV7-9 with TRBJ1-2, with a possible D match to TRBD1 (6 bases). The CDR3 length is 13 residues. From germline, CDR1 is SEHNR and CDR2 FQNEAQ (reference sequence). V was shortened by 5 bases and J by 2 bases, with 9 bases between the two germline ends. In DNA, the CDR3 is TGTGCCAGCAGCAGGACAGAGAACTATGGCTACACCTTC. Translating it yields CASSRTENYGYTF.